The entry below gives a single T cell receptor beta chain sequence along with its context. Other DNA sequences within the sample encode an identical CDR3. The CDR3 runs to 10 residues. The V gene's germline CDR1 is SQVTM and CDR2 ANQGSEA. V lost 1 base and J lost 5, with 2 bases in between. The data belong to a study of shared clonotypes between healthy human individuals. Profiling relied on immunoSEQ multiplex PCR, and the TCRdb table lists in-frame clones only, not all of them. Of just over 2,000,000 clones listed, about 95% were seen once; the top ten hold around 0.13%. The specimen was naive CD4+ T cells sorted from blood. Subset denoted: CD45RA+ positively selected. This TCR was sampled from a man younger than 35 in good health. V usage is TRBV29-1 and J usage is TRBJ2-5; D is uncertain. CDR3 bases: TGCAGCGTTGAAGGGGAGACCCAGTACTTC. Translated, it gives CSVEGETQYF.